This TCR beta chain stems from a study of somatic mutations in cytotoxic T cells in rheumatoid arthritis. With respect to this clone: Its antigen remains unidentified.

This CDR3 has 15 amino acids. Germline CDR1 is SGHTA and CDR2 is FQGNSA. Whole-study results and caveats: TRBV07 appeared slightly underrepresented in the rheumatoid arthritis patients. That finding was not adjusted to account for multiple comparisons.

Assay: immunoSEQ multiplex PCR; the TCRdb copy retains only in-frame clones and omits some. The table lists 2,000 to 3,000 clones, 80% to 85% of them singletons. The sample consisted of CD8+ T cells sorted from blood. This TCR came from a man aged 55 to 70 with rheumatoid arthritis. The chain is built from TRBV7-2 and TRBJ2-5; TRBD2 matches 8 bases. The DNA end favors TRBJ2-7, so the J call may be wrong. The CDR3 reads CASTPPSGSSYEQYF. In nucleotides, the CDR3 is TGTGCCAGCACCCCGCCTAGCGGGTCCTCCTACGAGCAGTACTTC.